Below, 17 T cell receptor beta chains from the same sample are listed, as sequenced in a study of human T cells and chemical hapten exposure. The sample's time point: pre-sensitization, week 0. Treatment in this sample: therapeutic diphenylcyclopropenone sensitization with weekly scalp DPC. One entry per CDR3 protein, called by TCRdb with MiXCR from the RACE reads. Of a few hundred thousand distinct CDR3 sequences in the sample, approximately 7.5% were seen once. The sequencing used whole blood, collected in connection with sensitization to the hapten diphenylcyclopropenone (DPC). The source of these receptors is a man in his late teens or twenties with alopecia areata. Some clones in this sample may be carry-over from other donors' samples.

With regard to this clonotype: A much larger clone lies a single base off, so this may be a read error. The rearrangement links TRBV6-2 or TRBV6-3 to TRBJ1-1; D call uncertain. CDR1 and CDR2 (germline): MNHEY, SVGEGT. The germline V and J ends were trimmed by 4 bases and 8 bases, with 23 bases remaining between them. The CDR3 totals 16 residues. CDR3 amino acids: CASSSAFPERTFEAFF. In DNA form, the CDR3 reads TGTGCCAGCAGTTCCGCCTTCCCGGAACGGACGTTCGAAGCTTTCTTT.

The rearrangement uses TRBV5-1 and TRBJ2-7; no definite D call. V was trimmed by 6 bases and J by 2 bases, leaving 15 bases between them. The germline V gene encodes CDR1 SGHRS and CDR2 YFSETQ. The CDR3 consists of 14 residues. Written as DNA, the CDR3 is TGCGCCAGCACGCCAGTGGGGATTACCTACGAGCAGTACTTC. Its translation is CASTPVGITYEQYF.

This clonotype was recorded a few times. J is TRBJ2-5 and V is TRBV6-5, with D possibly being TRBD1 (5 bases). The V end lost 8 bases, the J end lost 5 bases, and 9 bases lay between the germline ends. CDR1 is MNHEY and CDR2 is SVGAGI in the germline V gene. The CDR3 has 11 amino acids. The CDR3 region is CASLGPETQYF. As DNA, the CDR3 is TGTGCCAGCCTGGGGCCGGAGACCCAGTACTTC.

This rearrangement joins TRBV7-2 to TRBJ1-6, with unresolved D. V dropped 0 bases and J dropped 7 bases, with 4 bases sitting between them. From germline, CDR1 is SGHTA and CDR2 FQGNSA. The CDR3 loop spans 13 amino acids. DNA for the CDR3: TGTGCCAGCAGCTTAGCGAGGAATTCACCCCTCCACTTT. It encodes CASSLARNSPLHF.

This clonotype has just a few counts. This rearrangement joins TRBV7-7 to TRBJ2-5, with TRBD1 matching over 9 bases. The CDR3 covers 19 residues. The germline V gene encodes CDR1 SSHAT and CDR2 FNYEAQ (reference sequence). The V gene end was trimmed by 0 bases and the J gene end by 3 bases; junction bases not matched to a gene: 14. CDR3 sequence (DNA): TGTGCCAGCAGCTTAGCGACAGGCCCCGGGACAGGGCGCGAAGAGACCCAGTACTTC. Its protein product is CASSLATGPGTGREETQYF.

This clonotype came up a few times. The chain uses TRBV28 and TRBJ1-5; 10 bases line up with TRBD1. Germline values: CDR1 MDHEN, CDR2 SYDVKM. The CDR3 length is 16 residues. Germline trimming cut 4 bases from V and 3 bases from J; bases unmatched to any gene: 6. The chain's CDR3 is CASSSRDRGYNQPQHF. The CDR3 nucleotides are TGTGCCAGCAGTTCCCGGGACAGGGGCTACAATCAGCCCCAGCATTTT.

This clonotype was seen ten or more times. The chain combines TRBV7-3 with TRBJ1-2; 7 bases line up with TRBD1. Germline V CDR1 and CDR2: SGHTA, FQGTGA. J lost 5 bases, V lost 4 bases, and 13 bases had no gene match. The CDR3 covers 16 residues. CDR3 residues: CASSSGGMEGIYGYTF. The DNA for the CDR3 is TGTGCCAGCAGCTCAGGGGGAATGGAGGGAATATATGGCTACACCTTC.

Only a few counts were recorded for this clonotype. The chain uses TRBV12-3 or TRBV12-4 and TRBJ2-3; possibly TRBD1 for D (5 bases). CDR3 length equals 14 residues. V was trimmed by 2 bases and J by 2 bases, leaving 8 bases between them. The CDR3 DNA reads TGTGCCAGCAGTTTAAAGGGGATCACAGATACGCAGTATTTT. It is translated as CASSLKGITDTQYF.

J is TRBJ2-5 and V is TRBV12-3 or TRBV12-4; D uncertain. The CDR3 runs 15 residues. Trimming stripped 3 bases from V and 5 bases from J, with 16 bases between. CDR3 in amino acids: CASSFGMYGRETQYF. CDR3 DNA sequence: TGTGCCAGCAGTTTTGGGATGTATGGTCGGGAGACCCAGTACTTC.

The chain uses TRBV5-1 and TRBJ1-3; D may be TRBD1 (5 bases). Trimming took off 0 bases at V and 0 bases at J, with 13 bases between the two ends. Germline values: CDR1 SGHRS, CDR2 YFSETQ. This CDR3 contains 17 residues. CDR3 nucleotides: TGCGCCAGCAGCTTGGGGACACTGTCTGTCTCTGGAAACACCATATATTTT. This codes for CASSLGTLSVSGNTIYF. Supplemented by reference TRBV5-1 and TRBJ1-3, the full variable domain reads KAGVTQTPRYLIKTRGQQVTLSCSPISGHRSVSWYQQTPGQGLQFLFEYFSETQRNKGNFPGRFSGRQFSNSRSEMNVSTLELGDSALYLCASSLGTLSVSGNTIYFGEGSWLTVV.

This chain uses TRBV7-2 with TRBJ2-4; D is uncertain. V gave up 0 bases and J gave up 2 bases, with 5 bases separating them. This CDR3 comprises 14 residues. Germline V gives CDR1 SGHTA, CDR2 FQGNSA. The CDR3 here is CASSLAGTKNIQYF. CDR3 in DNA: TGTGCCAGCAGCTTAGCGGGGACCAAAAACATTCAGTACTTC.

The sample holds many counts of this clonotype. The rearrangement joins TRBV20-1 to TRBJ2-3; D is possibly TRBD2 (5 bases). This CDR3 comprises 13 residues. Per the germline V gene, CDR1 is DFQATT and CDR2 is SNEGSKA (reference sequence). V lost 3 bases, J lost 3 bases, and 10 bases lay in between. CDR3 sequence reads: CSASRGGTDTQYF. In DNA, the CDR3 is TGCAGTGCTAGTCGGGGTGGGACAGATACGCAGTATTTT.

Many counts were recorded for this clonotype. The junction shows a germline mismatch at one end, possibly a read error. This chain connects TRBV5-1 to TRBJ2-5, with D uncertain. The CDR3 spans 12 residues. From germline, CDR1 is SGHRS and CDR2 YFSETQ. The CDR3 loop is CASSLYQETQYF. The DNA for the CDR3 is TGTGCCAGCAGTTTGTACCAAGAGACCCAGTACTTC.

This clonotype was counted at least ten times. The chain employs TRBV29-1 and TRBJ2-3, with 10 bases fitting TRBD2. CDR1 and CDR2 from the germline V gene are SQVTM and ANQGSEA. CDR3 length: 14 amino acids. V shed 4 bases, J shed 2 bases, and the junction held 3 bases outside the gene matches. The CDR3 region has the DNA TGCAGCGTTGTAGCGGGGGGACCCACAGATACGCAGTATTTT. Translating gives CSVVAGGPTDTQYF.

For the CDR3, the DNA is TGCAGCGTGGGCGGGGGGGACAATGAGCAGTTCTTC. This encodes CSVGGGDNEQFF. V and J are TRBV29-1 and TRBJ2-1, with 9 positions matching TRBD2. Trimming cost V 6 bases and J 5 bases; bases outside gene matches: 2. Looked up from germline, CDR1 is SQVTM and CDR2 is ANQGSEA. The CDR3 sequence is 12 residues long.

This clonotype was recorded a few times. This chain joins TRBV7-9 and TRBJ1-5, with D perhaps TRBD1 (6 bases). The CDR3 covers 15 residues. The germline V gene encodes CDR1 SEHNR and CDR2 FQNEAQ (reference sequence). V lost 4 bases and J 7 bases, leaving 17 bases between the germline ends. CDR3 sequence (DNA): TGTGCCAGCAGCTCGGACAGCCTGATCGGGCAGCCCCAGCATTTT. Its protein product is CASSSDSLIGQPQHF.

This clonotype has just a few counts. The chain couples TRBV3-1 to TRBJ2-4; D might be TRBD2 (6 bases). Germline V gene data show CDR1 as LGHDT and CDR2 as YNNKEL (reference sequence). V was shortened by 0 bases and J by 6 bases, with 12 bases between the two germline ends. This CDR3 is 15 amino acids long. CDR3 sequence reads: CASSQDVLAGNIQYF. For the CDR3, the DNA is TGTGCCAGCAGCCAAGATGTACTAGCCGGAAACATTCAGTACTTC.